These T cell receptor beta chains were read from a single sample in a study of blood T cells in healthy people across ages. MiXCR, applied by TCRdb to the 5' RACE reads, yields one record per CDR3 protein. The repertoire holds about 780,000 distinct CDR3 sequences, with about 26% as singletons. The same data also contributed to another study, on T cells of mothers and their children.

The sequencing sample was made of blood. These receptors were taken from a boy younger than 18 in good health. Both conserved end residues are part of each CDR3. Fields, in order: clone size, D gene, V gene, J gene, CDR3 protein, CDR3 DNA. D genes are given only for firm matches. Clone size appears in some rows only: once, few, many, or a class for an expanded clone.

>.|.|TRBV7-9|TRBJ1-4
CASSPPSGINEKLFF
TGTGCCAGCAGCCCACCATCGGGAATTAATGAAAAACTGTTTTTT
>.|.|TRBV12-3/TRBV12-4|TRBJ1-5
CASSLGQLYSNQPQHF
TGTGCCAGCAGTTTGGGGCAGCTTTATAGCAATCAGCCCCAGCATTTT
>.|.|TRBV7-6|TRBJ2-1
CASSLARGIYNEQFF
TGTGCCAGCAGCTTAGCAAGGGGAATTTACAATGAGCAGTTCTTC
>few|.|TRBV6-9|TRBJ2-5
CASSPAKEETQYF
TGTGCCAGCAGCCCAGCCAAGGAAGAGACCCAGTACTTC
>.|TRBD1|TRBV29-1|TRBJ1-1
CSVVGQMNTEAFF
TGCAGCGTTGTGGGACAGATGAACACTGAAGCTTTCTTT
>.|.|TRBV28|TRBJ2-5
CASSSPYRPGRETQYF
TGTGCCAGCAGTTCCCCTTACCGGCCAGGAAGAGAAACCCAGTACTTC
>.|.|TRBV20-1|TRBJ2-5
CSASDSQETQYF
TGCAGTGCTAGCGACAGCCAAGAGACCCAGTACTTC
>few|.|TRBV4-1|TRBJ1-2
CASSHTGYYGYTF
TGCGCCAGCAGCCACACAGGATACTATGGCTACACCTTC
>few|.|TRBV10-2|TRBJ2-7
CASSAGTLNSYEQYF
TGCGCCAGCAGTGCCGGGACCTTGAACTCCTACGAGCAGTACTTC
>.|TRBD2|TRBV7-2|TRBJ2-2
CASSSGTSGFNTGELFF
TGTGCCAGCAGCTCCGGGACTAGCGGGTTCAACACCGGGGAGCTGTTTTTT
>few|.|TRBV20-1|TRBJ1-3
CSARDRYRAKSGNTIYF
TGCAGTGCTAGAGATCGTTACCGGGCTAAATCTGGAAACACCATATATTTT
>few|.|TRBV12-3/TRBV12-4|TRBJ1-2
CASSSPGGYTF
TGTGCCAGCAGTTCCCCAGGTGGCTACACCTTC
>few|.|TRBV11-2|TRBJ1-6
CASSLEGRKKGPLHF
TGTGCCAGCAGCTTAGAGGGACGCAAAAAGGGGCCCCTCCACTTT
>few|TRBD2|TRBV11-2|TRBJ2-3
CASSLRGAWTDTQYF
TGTGCCAGCAGCTTGCGGGGGGCTTGGACGGATACGCAGTATTTT
>many|.|TRBV10-3|TRBJ2-5
CAIIAENQETQYF
TGTGCCATTATAGCGGAAAACCAAGAGACCCAGTACTTC
>.|.|TRBV9|TRBJ1-2
CASRSHGTGMEGYTF
TGTGCCAGCAGATCTCACGGGACGGGGATGGAGGGCTACACCTTC
>.|.|TRBV20-1|TRBJ2-1
CSATRNEQFF
TGCAGTGCTACCCGGAATGAGCAGTTCTTC
>few|TRBD1|TRBV6-5|TRBJ2-3
CASSYLGQGATSTDTQYF
TGTGCCAGCAGTTACTTGGGACAGGGGGCGACTAGCACAGATACGCAGTATTTT
>few|.|TRBV7-9|TRBJ2-5
CASSPGFLGQETQYF
TGTGCCAGCAGCCCGGGATTCCTAGGTCAAGAGACCCAGTACTTC
>.|.|TRBV12-3/TRBV12-4|TRBJ2-2
CASNPGGANTGELFF
TGTGCCAGCAACCCCGGGGGAGCGAACACCGGGGAGCTGTTTTTT
>.|TRBD1|TRBV20-1|TRBJ1-4
CSAPDDRGEKLFF
TGCAGTGCCCCTGACGACAGGGGTGAAAAACTGTTTTTT
>few|TRBD1|TRBV4-1|TRBJ1-2
CASSRGQVSSYGYTF
TGCGCCAGCAGCCGAGGACAGGTCTCTTCCTATGGCTACACCTTC
>.|.|TRBV6-2/TRBV6-3|TRBJ1-1
CASRTDWIGRNTEAFF
TGTGCCAGCAGGACGGACTGGATTGGACGGAACACTGAAGCTTTCTTT
>few|.|TRBV6-1|TRBJ2-1
CASRVQGGRHNEQFF
TGTGCCAGCAGAGTACAGGGAGGGCGCCACAATGAGCAGTTCTTC
>.|TRBD1|TRBV27|TRBJ2-3
CASSLFRTGGIADTQYF
TGTGCCAGCAGTTTATTCCGGACAGGGGGCATCGCAGATACGCAGTATTTT
>.|.|TRBV11-1|TRBJ2-5
CASSLDFGQGSQETQYF
TGTGCCAGCAGCTTAGATTTCGGACAAGGCTCTCAAGAGACCCAGTACTTC
>.|TRBD2|TRBV13|TRBJ2-5
CASSHPSGGPGETQYF
TGTGCCAGCAGCCACCCTAGCGGGGGCCCCGGGGAGACCCAGTACTTC
>few|.|TRBV13|TRBJ2-2
CASSLPPGRGGTGELFF
TGTGCCAGCAGCCTCCCGCCCGGCAGGGGCGGCACCGGGGAGCTGTTTTTT
>few|TRBD2|TRBV20-1|TRBJ2-3
CSARVPSGALDTQYF
TGCAGTGCTAGGGTTCCTAGCGGGGCCTTGGATACGCAGTATTTT
>.|.|TRBV5-1|TRBJ1-4
CASSATVGGLNEKLFF
TGCGCCAGCAGCGCCACGGTCGGGGGGCTTAATGAAAAACTGTTTTTT
>.|.|TRBV5-1|TRBJ2-7
CASSSSDRGLLEQYF
TGCGCCAGCAGCTCGTCGGACCGCGGGCTCCTCGAGCAGTACTTC
>.|.|TRBV3-1|TRBJ2-1
CASSQMPGDSDEQFF
TGTGCCAGCAGCCAAATGCCAGGGGATAGCGATGAGCAGTTCTTC
>few|TRBD2|TRBV4-2|TRBJ2-7
CASSQDRPAGASYEQYF
TGTGCCAGCAGCCAAGACAGGCCAGCGGGGGCCTCCTACGAGCAGTACTTC
>.|.|TRBV3-1|TRBJ2-7
CASSQVGPLDEQYF
TGTGCCAGCAGCCAAGTAGGTCCCCTGGACGAGCAGTACTTC
>few|.|TRBV24-1|TRBJ2-5
CATSDVWTETQYF
TGTGCCACCAGTGATGTTTGGACGGAGACCCAGTACTTC
>few|.|TRBV19|TRBJ2-5
CASSNHRTREETQYF
TGTGCCAGTAGTAATCACCGAACGCGCGAAGAGACCCAGTACTTC